These 24 T cell receptor beta chains share one sample of origin, sequenced in a study of blood T cell repertoires in COVID-19. Measured with immunoSEQ multiplex PCR; TCRdb has only the in-frame clones, and not every one. The sample records about 260,000 clones, roughly 86% being singletons. The specimen was peripheral blood. The receptors derive from a woman in her forties or fifties with acute or convalescent COVID-19.

The gene calls are TRBV5-1 and TRBJ1-1, with 8 bases lining up with TRBD1. The junction had 5 bases not matched to a gene; V was cut back by 4 bases and J by 3 bases. Germline CDR1 is SGHRS and CDR2 is YFSETQ. The CDR3 consists of 14 residues. The CDR3: CASSIQGVYTEAFF. The CDR3 DNA follows: TGCGCCAGCAGCATACAGGGGGTATACACTGAAGCTTTCTTT.

This chain joins TRBV10-3 and TRBJ2-6, with D perhaps TRBD1 (6 bases). Germline loops: CDR1 ENHRY, CDR2 SYGVKD. The CDR3 runs 19 residues. V lost 3 bases, J lost 2 bases, and 20 bases lay in between. The CDR3 region has the DNA TGTGCCATCAGTGATTTTGGCAGGGGCGAGAGACCTGGGGCCAACGTCCTGACTTTC. Translating it yields CAISDFGRGERPGANVLTF.

V is TRBV7-6 and J is TRBJ2-1; 7 bases match TRBD1. The CDR3 is 18 residues long. The germline CDR1 and CDR2 sequences are SGHVS and FNYEAQ. The V and J ends lost 5 bases and 3 bases, in that order; junction bases with no gene match: 16. Here the CDR3 DNA reads TGTGCCAGCAGCGAATTCGCCGGGACAGAGGGCAGCTACAATGAGCAGTTCTTC. This sequence encodes CASSEFAGTEGSYNEQFF.

Here the CDR3 DNA reads TGCGCCAGCAGCCAAGATTGGAGACAGGGCGGCGAGCAGTACTTC. Its translation: CASSQDWRQGGEQYF. This chain uses TRBV4-1 with TRBJ2-7, with 7 bases identical to TRBD1. Germline trimming cut 0 bases from V and 6 bases from J; bases unmatched to any gene: 8. Germline V lookup: CDR1 MGHRA, CDR2 YSYEKL. This CDR3 is built from 15 residues.

This clone has a single count. The V call is TRBV3-1 (or the pseudogene TRBV3-2), the J call TRBJ1-1; 8 nucleotides align to TRBD1. The CDR3 runs 14 residues. CDR1 LGHDT and CDR2 YNNKEL come from the germline V gene (reference sequence). The V segment lost 4 bases and the J segment 5 bases; nucleotides outside the gene matches: 6. The CDR3 nucleotides are TGTGCCAGCAGCCCCACACAGGGGGGGACTGAAGCTTTCTTT. It translates to CASSPTQGGTEAFF.

V and J are TRBV5-1 and TRBJ2-7, with 8 positions matching TRBD2. Germline CDR1 SGHRS, CDR2 YFSETQ. The V gene end was trimmed by 4 bases and the J gene end by 0 bases; junction bases not matched to a gene: 9. The CDR3 is made up of 16 amino acids. DNA of the CDR3: TGCGCCAGCAGCCGACCGGGAGGGAGCAACTCCTACGAGCAGTACTTC. Protein: CASSRPGGSNSYEQYF. The full variable domain, with the rest looked up from reference TRBV5-1 and TRBJ2-7, is KAGVTQTPRYLIKTRGQQVTLSCSPISGHRSVSWYQQTPGQGLQFLFEYFSETQRNKGNFPGRFSGRQFSNSRSEMNVSTLELGDSALYLCASSRPGGSNSYEQYFGPGTRLTVT.

The CDR3 spells CASTRAAVLNQPQHF. CDR3 nucleotides: TGTGCCAGTACCAGGGCAGCCGTCCTCAATCAGCCCCAGCATTTT. This sequence joins TRBV19 and TRBJ1-5; D may be TRBD1 (5 bases). The CDR3 is made up of 15 amino acids. Germline V gene data show CDR1 as LNHDA and CDR2 as SQIVND (reference sequence). V dropped 7 bases and J dropped 3 bases, with 16 bases sitting between them. The complete variable domain, with remaining parts taken from reference TRBV19 and TRBJ1-5, reads DGGITQSPKYLFRKEGQNVTLSCEQNLNHDAMYWYRQDPGQGLRLIYYSQIVNDFQKGDIAEGYSVSREKKESFPLTVTSAQKNPTAFYLCASTRAAVLNQPQHFGDGTRLSIL.

The chain joins TRBV7-2 to TRBJ1-1; no firm D call. Per the germline V gene, CDR1 is SGHTA and CDR2 is FQGNSA. CDR3 length: 15 residues. V was cut by 1 base and J by 10 bases, with 19 bases left in between. The CDR3 coding sequence is TGTGCCAGCAGCTTAGATCCCCCCCCTGACATCGGAGCTTTCTTT. It codes for CASSLDPPPDIGAFF.

The chain recombines TRBV19 with TRBJ1-1; D is ambiguous. CDR1 is LNHDA, CDR2 SQIVND, per germline (reference sequence). The length of the CDR3 is 15 residues. Trimming removed 6 bases from V and 4 bases from J, with 18 bases in between. This chain's CDR3 is CASSPPLLSATEAFF. Written as DNA, the CDR3 is TGTGCCAGTAGCCCCCCGCTGCTCAGTGCCACTGAAGCTTTCTTT.

The V call is TRBV19, the J call TRBJ2-5, with 10 bases fitting TRBD2. CDR1 and CDR2 from the germline V gene are LNHDA and SQIVND (reference sequence). The CDR3 sequence is 16 residues long. Trimming took 6 bases from V and 2 from J; bases not matched to a gene: 9. CDR3 loop: CASRPGLADRQETQYF. DNA of the CDR3: TGTGCCAGTAGGCCCGGACTAGCGGACCGACAAGAGACCCAGTACTTC.

The chain is built from TRBV14 and TRBJ2-5, with 9 bases lining up with TRBD2. The germline gives CDR1 SGHDN, CDR2 FVKESK. CDR3 length: 18 residues. Trimming removed 1 base from V and 4 bases from J; junction bases left unmatched: 13. CDR3 in DNA: TGTGCCAGCAGCCAAGGTGGTAGGCTAGCGGGACGGGGAGAGACCCAGTACTTC. Protein: CASSQGGRLAGRGETQYF.

The chain couples TRBV28 to TRBJ1-4; D remains ambiguous. V lost 2 bases and J lost 1, with 8 bases in between. The length of the CDR3 is 15 residues. Looked up from germline, CDR1 is MDHEN and CDR2 is SYDVKM. CDR3: CASSLARGTNEKLFF. CDR3 coding DNA: TGTGCCAGCAGTTTAGCACGGGGAACTAATGAAAAACTGTTTTTT.

The V gene is TRBV5-1, the J gene TRBJ1-4; D unresolved. This CDR3 region has 16 residues. Germline V CDR1 and CDR2: SGHRS, YFSETQ. V lost 1 base to trimming and J lost 2 bases, with 12 bases between them. Here the CDR3 reads CASSLRSSVTNEKLFF. The CDR3 region has the DNA TGCGCCAGCAGCTTGAGAAGCTCTGTTACTAATGAAAAACTGTTTTTT.

The chain employs TRBV27 and TRBJ2-1; 9 bases are a match to TRBD2. Germline CDR1 reads MNHEY; CDR2 reads SMNVEV (reference sequence). The CDR3 loop spans 14 amino acids. J gave up 2 bases and V 6 bases, and 2 bases lay outside the gene matches. The DNA for the CDR3 is TGTGCCAGCAGGCGGGAGGGAACCTACAATGAGCAGTTCTTC. Its protein is CASRREGTYNEQFF.

V is TRBV27 and J is TRBJ1-1; the D is unclear. Trimming removed 6 bases at V and 3 bases at J, with 11 bases between. This CDR3 is built from 13 residues. Germline loops: CDR1 MNHEY, CDR2 SMNVEV (reference sequence). The CDR3 DNA follows: TGTGCCAGCAGGGAGGGCTTTTACACTGAAGCTTTCTTT. Translation: CASREGFYTEAFF.

The genes are TRBV4-1 and TRBJ1-5, with D possibly matching TRBD1 (5 bases). The germline V gene encodes CDR1 MGHRA and CDR2 YSYEKL. The CDR3 totals 20 residues. V lost 4 bases to trimming and J lost 2 bases, with 27 bases between them. CDR3 region: CASSPRVGYRPRGRNQPQHF. Here the CDR3 DNA reads TGCGCCAGCAGCCCCAGGGTAGGGTACAGGCCCAGAGGACGCAATCAGCCCCAGCATTTT.

The chain is built from TRBV24-1 and TRBJ2-2, with TRBD1 matching 7 bases. The CDR3 loop spans 15 amino acids. Trimming removed 2 bases from V and 5 bases from J; junction bases left unmatched: 4. Germline CDR1 KGHDR, CDR2 SFDVKD. As DNA, the CDR3 is TGTGCCACCAGTGATTACAGGGGTGATACCGGGGAGCTGTTTTTT. As protein: CATSDYRGDTGELFF.

The chain joins TRBV5-1 to TRBJ1-1, with 7 bases aligning to TRBD1. The CDR3 length is 13 residues. Germline assignment: CDR1 SGHRS and CDR2 YFSETQ. V shed 5 bases, J shed 1 base, and the junction held 2 bases outside the gene matches. In nucleotides, the CDR3 is TGCGCCAGCAGAGCAGGGGGGAACACTGAAGCTTTCTTT. This gives the protein CASRAGGNTEAFF.

The chain employs TRBV27 and TRBJ1-5; 9 positions match TRBD1. V lost 4 bases to trimming and J lost 6 bases; unmatched junction nucleotides: 10. CDR3 length: 16 amino acids. Germline CDR1 and CDR2: MNHEY and SMNVEV (reference sequence). The CDR3 here is CASSSGTGFVSQPQHF. The CDR3 DNA follows: TGTGCCAGCAGTTCAGGGACAGGGTTCGTGAGTCAGCCCCAGCATTTT.

V usage is TRBV5-1 and J usage is TRBJ2-1, with 10 bases lining up with TRBD2. This CDR3 is built from 14 residues. The V gene's germline CDR1 is SGHRS and CDR2 YFSETQ. V shed 4 bases, J shed 7 bases, and the junction held 5 bases outside the gene matches. The CDR3 spells CASSGTTSGNEQFF. The DNA for the CDR3 is TGCGCCAGCAGCGGAACGACTAGCGGGAATGAGCAGTTCTTC.

The chain joins TRBV7-2 to TRBJ2-5, with 7 bases matching TRBD2. Per the germline V gene, CDR1 is SGHTA and CDR2 is FQGNSA. There are 14 residues in the CDR3. The V gene end was trimmed by 3 bases and the J gene end by 5 bases; junction bases not matched to a gene: 6. CDR3 loop: CASSLAGVQETQYF. The CDR3 nucleotides read TGTGCCAGCAGCTTGGCGGGAGTTCAGGAGACCCAGTACTTC.

This chain connects TRBV18 to TRBJ2-7; TRBD2 is a possible D gene (5 bases). Germline-derived CDR1 and CDR2 are KGHSH and LQKENI. The CDR3 contains 14 residues. With 3 bases removed from V and 1 base from J, the gap between germline ends came to 10 bases. This chain's CDR3 is CASSPEVGSYEQYF. DNA for the CDR3: TGTGCCAGCTCACCGGAGGTCGGGTCCTACGAGCAGTACTTC.

This clone is a singleton in its sample. The CDR3 loop reads CASSPDREAQPQHF. Here the CDR3 DNA reads TGCGCCAGCAGCCCTGACAGGGAGGCTCAGCCCCAGCATTTT. This rearrangement joins TRBV5-1 to TRBJ1-5; TRBD1 matches 7 bases. The CDR3 runs 14 residues. CDR1 is SGHRS, CDR2 YFSETQ, per germline. V lost 4 bases to trimming and J lost 6 bases; unmatched junction nucleotides: 7.

The count of this clone is one. The chain carries TRBV28 and TRBJ2-1, with 16 positions matching TRBD2. The germline CDR1 and CDR2 sequences are MDHEN and SYDVKM. V was pared by 2 bases and J by 5 bases, with 3 bases of the junction left unmatched. The CDR3 sequence is 17 residues long. CDR3 in amino acids: CASSLQGTSGRDNEQFF. CDR3 DNA: TGTGCCAGCAGTTTACAGGGGACTAGCGGGAGGGACAATGAGCAGTTCTTC.